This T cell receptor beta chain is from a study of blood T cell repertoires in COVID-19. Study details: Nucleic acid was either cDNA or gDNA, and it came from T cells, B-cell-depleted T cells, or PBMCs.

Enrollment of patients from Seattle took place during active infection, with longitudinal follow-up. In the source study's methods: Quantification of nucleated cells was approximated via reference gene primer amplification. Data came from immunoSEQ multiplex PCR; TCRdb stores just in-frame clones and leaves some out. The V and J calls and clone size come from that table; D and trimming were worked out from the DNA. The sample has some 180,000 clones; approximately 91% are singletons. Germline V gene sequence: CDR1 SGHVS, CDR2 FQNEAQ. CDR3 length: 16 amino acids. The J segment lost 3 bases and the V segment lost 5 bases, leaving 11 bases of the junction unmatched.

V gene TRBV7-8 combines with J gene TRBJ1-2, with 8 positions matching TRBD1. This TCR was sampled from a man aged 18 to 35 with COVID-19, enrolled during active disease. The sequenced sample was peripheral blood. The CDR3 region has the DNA TGTGCCAGCAGCAGATGGGACAGGCGGGGAGACTATGGCTACACCTTC. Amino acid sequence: CASSRWDRRGDYGYTF.